Listed here are 9 T cell receptor beta chains from one sample, sequenced in a study of shared clonotypes between healthy human individuals. Terminally differentiated effector memory CD45RA+ cells were excluded from the naive CD8 cells, which were CD45RO-negative and positively selected for CCR7. Data came from immunoSEQ multiplex PCR; TCRdb stores just in-frame clones and leaves some out. The profile shows roughly 550,000 clones, about 95% of them singletons. Material for sequencing was naive CD8+ T cells sorted from blood. The receptors stem from a woman in her twenties or thirties in good health.

CDR3: CASSQGAGGEQFF. CDR3 bases: TGCGCCAGCAGCCAAGGGGCAGGCGGTGAGCAGTTCTTC. This rearrangement joins TRBV4-1 to TRBJ2-1, with D unclear. This CDR3 contains 13 residues. Trimming took off 1 base at V and 9 bases at J, with 10 bases between the two ends. From germline, CDR1 is MGHRA and CDR2 YSYEKL.

The chain is built from TRBV28 and TRBJ1-2; weak D call: TRBD1 (5 bases). Germline V gene data show CDR1 as MDHEN and CDR2 as SYDVKM. V lost 3 bases, J lost 4 bases, and 12 bases lay in between. The CDR3 has 14 amino acids. The DNA of the CDR3 is TGTGCCAGCAGTTTCTACAGGTTTTCCTATGGCTACACCTTC. Protein: CASSFYRFSYGYTF.

The chain employs TRBV9 and TRBJ2-2, with 9 nucleotides matching TRBD2. There are 15 residues in the CDR3. Germline CDR1 and CDR2: SGDLS and YYNGEE. Trimming at V came to 2 bases and at J to 3 bases, leaving 2 bases not matched to a gene. CDR3 in DNA: TGTGCCAGCAGCGTTAGCGGGAGAGACACCGGGGAGCTGTTTTTT. Amino acids: CASSVSGRDTGELFF.

The V call is TRBV27, the J call TRBJ2-5; TRBD2 agrees at 9 bases. The CDR3 is made up of 16 amino acids. The V segment lost 5 bases and the J segment 4 bases; nucleotides outside the gene matches: 11. Germline V gene data show CDR1 as MNHEY and CDR2 as SMNVEV (reference sequence). The CDR3 here is CASSHGAGTSIETQYF. The CDR3 coding sequence is TGTGCCAGCAGTCACGGGGCGGGGACTAGCATAGAGACCCAGTACTTC.

The rearrangement joins TRBV7-6 to TRBJ2-5, with 10 bases identical to TRBD1. TRBJ2-7 explains the end of the DNA better; the J call may be wrong. Germline CDR1 is SGHVS and CDR2 is FNYEAQ. The CDR3 length is 15 residues. As DNA, the CDR3 is TGTGCCAGCAGCCCAGGGACAGGGGAATTCTACGAGCAGTACTTC. It translates to CASSPGTGEFYEQYF.

The rearrangement joins TRBV13 to TRBJ1-4; 8 nucleotides line up with TRBD1. The CDR3 has 18 residues. The junction had 12 bases not matched to a gene; V was cut back by 4 bases and J by 2 bases. The germline V gene has CDR1 PRHDT and CDR2 FYEKMQ (reference sequence). The CDR3 DNA is TGTGCCAGCAGCTCGGGACAGGACCTTTTTGGCACTAATGAAAAACTGTTTTTT. Translating it yields CASSSGQDLFGTNEKLFF.

The rearrangement uses TRBV7-9 and TRBJ2-1; 10 bases line up with TRBD2. The junction had 11 bases not matched to a gene; V was cut back by 4 bases and J by 8 bases. The CDR3 loop spans 16 amino acids. The germline V gene encodes CDR1 SEHNR and CDR2 FQNEAQ (reference sequence). The CDR3 nucleotides are TGTGCCAGCAGCTCCCGAGCGGGAGGGCCTGGGGATGAGCAGTTCTTC. Protein: CASSSRAGGPGDEQFF.

This chain joins TRBV6-5 and TRBJ2-7, with 7 bases fitting TRBD2. CDR1 is MNHEY, CDR2 SVGAGI, per germline. V lost 6 bases, J lost 3 bases, and 8 bases stayed unmatched. This CDR3 region has 14 residues. CDR3 DNA: TGTGCCAGCAGCCACTCAGGGAGGGTCTACGAGCAGTACTTC. This translates into CASSHSGRVYEQYF.

V gene TRBV19 combines with J gene TRBJ1-5; perhaps TRBD1 as D (6 bases). This CDR3 comprises 15 residues. Germline values: CDR1 LNHDA, CDR2 SQIVND (reference sequence). V was shortened by 2 bases and J by 6 bases, with 14 bases between the two germline ends. CDR3 protein: CASSIMKGEGQPQHF. CDR3 sequence (DNA): TGTGCCAGTAGTATAATGAAGGGGGAGGGTCAGCCCCAGCATTTT.